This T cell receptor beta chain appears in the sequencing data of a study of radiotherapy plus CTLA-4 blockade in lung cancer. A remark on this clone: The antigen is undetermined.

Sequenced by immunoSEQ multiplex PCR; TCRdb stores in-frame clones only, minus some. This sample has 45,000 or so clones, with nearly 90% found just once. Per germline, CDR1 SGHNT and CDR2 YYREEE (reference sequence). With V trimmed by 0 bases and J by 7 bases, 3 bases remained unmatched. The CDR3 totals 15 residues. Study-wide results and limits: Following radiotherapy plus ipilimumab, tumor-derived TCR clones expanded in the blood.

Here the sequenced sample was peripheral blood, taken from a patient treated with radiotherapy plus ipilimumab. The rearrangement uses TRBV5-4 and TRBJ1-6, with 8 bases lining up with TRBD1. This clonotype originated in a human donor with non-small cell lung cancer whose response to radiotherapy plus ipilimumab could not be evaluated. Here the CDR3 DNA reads TGTGCCAGCAGCTTGGCGGGACAGGCAAATTCACCCCTCCACTTT. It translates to CASSLAGQANSPLHF. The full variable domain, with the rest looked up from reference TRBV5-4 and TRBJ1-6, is ETGVTQSPTHLIKTRGQQVTLRCSSQSGHNTVSWYQQALGQGPQFIFQYYREEENGRGNFPPRFSGLQFPNYSSELNVNALELDDSALYLCASSLAGQANSPLHFGNGTRLTVT.